This T cell receptor beta chain was sequenced in a study of control samples from healthy donors and cancer patients. Looked up from germline, CDR1 is SGHRS and CDR2 is YFSETQ. The CDR3 has 14 residues. V was cut by 0 bases and J by 4 bases, with 10 bases left in between. The assay was immunoSEQ multiplex PCR, and TCRdb's table has in-frame clones only and misses some. The sample lists about 180,000 clones; nearly 90% were seen once. Sequenced: blood. The sequence was collected from a woman between 50 and 59 years old in good health. The V gene is TRBV5-1, the J gene TRBJ1-2; the D gene is possibly TRBD1 (5 bases). CDR3 in amino acids: CASSLEGWGYGYTF. For the CDR3, the DNA is TGCGCCAGCAGCTTGGAGGGGTGGGGCTATGGCTACACCTTC.